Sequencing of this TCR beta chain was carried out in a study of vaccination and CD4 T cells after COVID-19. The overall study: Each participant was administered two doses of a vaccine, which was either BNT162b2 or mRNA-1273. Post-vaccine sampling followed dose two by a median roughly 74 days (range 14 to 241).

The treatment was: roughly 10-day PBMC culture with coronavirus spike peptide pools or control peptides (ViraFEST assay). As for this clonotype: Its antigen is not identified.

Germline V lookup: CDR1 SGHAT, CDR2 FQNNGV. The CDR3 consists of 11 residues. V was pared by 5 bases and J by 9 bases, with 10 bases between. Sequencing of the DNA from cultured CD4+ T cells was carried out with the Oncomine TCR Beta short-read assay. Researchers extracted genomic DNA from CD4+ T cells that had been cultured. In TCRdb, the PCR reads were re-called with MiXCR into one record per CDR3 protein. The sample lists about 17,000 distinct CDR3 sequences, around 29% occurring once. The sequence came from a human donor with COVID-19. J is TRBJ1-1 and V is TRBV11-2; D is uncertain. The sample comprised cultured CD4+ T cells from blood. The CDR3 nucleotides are TGTGCCAGCAGCCCCGCGAGGCAAGCTTTCTTT. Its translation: CASSPARQAFF.